The 31 T cell receptor beta chains below were found in one sample sequenced in a study of siplizumab effects on memory and regulatory T cells. Profiling relied on immunoSEQ multiplex PCR, and the TCRdb table lists in-frame clones only, not all of them. The sample has some 120,000 clones; around 94% are singletons. The source material was non-Treg CD4+ T cells sorted from blood. Receptor source: a human donor in good health.

This chain links TRBV5-4 with TRBJ2-3, with D perhaps TRBD1 (6 bases). Trimming cost V 1 base and J 2 bases, with 11 bases left between them. The CDR3 sequence is 15 residues long. The germline CDR1 and CDR2 sequences are SGHNT and YYREEE (reference sequence). CDR3 in DNA: TGTGCCAGCAGCTTGAATCACAGGGACACAGATACGCAGTATTTT. This codes for CASSLNHRDTDTQYF.

The V gene is TRBV4-1, the J gene TRBJ2-2; TRBD2 agrees at 8 bases. The germline V gene has CDR1 MGHRA and CDR2 YSYEKL. The CDR3 spans 17 residues. V trimming: 0 bases; J trimming: 1 base; junction bases outside the gene matches: 4. The CDR3 nucleotides are TGCGCCAGCAGCCAAGACGGCCTAGCGGGGAACACCGGGGAGCTGTTTTTT. This gives the protein CASSQDGLAGNTGELFF.

The J gene is TRBJ2-7, the V gene TRBV6-5; TRBD2 is a possible D gene (6 bases). Germline CDR1 reads MNHEY; CDR2 reads SVGAGI. The CDR3 has 15 residues. Trimming took 8 bases from V and 0 from J, leaving 17 bases between them. The DNA of the CDR3 is TGTGCCAGCTCGATAGCGGATGCGAGCTCCTACGAGCAGTACTTC. Encoded protein: CASSIADASSYEQYF.

V gene TRBV13 combines with J gene TRBJ2-6; D is unclear. CDR1 and CDR2 from the germline V gene are PRHDT and FYEKMQ (reference sequence). Trimming removed 2 bases from V and 7 bases from J, with 6 bases in between. There are 13 residues in the CDR3. The CDR3 sequence is CASSLRGANVLTF. The CDR3 DNA reads as TGTGCCAGCAGCTTACGCGGCGCCAACGTCCTGACTTTC.

This chain links TRBV5-1 with TRBJ2-3; TRBD1 or TRBD2 may be the D gene (6 bases each). The V end lost 7 bases, the J end lost 5 bases, and 17 bases lay between the germline ends. The CDR3 has 14 amino acids. The germline V gene encodes CDR1 SGHRS and CDR2 YFSETQ. CDR3 bases: TGCGCCAGCGGGGGCGGGACCCTGCTAGATACGCAGTATTTT. Translation: CASGGGTLLDTQYF.

The chain joins TRBV9 to TRBJ2-1; 8 bases match TRBD2. Germline loops: CDR1 SGDLS, CDR2 YYNGEE. The J segment lost 7 bases and the V segment lost 2 bases, leaving 8 bases of the junction unmatched. The CDR3 length is 15 residues. CDR3 loop: CASSVSGGPGNEQFF. CDR3 DNA sequence: TGTGCCAGCAGCGTTTCGGGAGGGCCGGGGAATGAGCAGTTCTTC.

The chain combines TRBV6-5 with TRBJ1-2, with TRBD1 matching 7 bases. Germline V CDR1 and CDR2: MNHEY, SVGAGI. This CDR3 has 16 amino acids. The trim removed 4 bases at V and 8 bases at J, leaving 16 bases unmatched. The CDR3 DNA sequence: TGTGCCAGCAGTTCGACTGGGTTAGGGGGCGGGGGCGGCTACACCTTC. Amino acids: CASSSTGLGGGGGYTF.

This chain links TRBV10-3 with TRBJ1-6; D not resolved. CDR1 and CDR2 (germline): ENHRY, SYGVKD. V lost 3 bases to trimming and J lost 1 base, with 4 bases between them. The CDR3 runs to 14 residues. CDR3 sequence: CAISEGSYNSPLHF. The CDR3 nucleotides read TGTGCCATCAGTGAAGGTTCCTATAATTCACCCCTCCACTTT.

The chain recombines TRBV30 with TRBJ2-3; D remains unclear. The CDR3 is 11 amino acids. V gave up 5 bases and J gave up 4 bases, with 7 bases separating them. The V gene's germline CDR1 is GTSNPN and CDR2 SVGIG (reference sequence). The CDR3 loop reads CAWEYSDTQYF. DNA of the CDR3: TGTGCCTGGGAATACTCAGATACGCAGTATTTT.

This rearrangement joins TRBV29-1 to TRBJ1-1; D not certain. The length of the CDR3 is 13 residues. V was cut by 3 bases and J by 4 bases, with 12 bases left in between. Per the germline V gene, CDR1 is SQVTM and CDR2 is ANQGSEA. This CDR3 reads CSVERLGGTEAFF. CDR3 bases: TGCAGCGTTGAGCGACTGGGAGGCACTGAAGCTTTCTTT.

The chain has TRBV7-9 and TRBJ2-3; TRBD2 matches 7 bases. CDR1 is SEHNR and CDR2 is FQNEAQ in the germline V gene (reference sequence). V gave up 2 bases and J gave up 0 bases; unmatched junction bases: 11. The CDR3 totals 18 residues. CDR3 region: CASSLPVLERESTDTQYF. The CDR3 region has the DNA TGTGCCAGCAGCTTACCCGTACTAGAGCGGGAAAGCACAGATACGCAGTATTTT.

The chain couples TRBV10-3 to TRBJ2-7; D possibly corresponds to TRBD2 (7 bases). Trimming stripped 10 bases from V and 2 bases from J, with 12 bases between. Germline lookup yields CDR1 ENHRY and CDR2 SYGVKD. This CDR3 is 12 amino acids long. This chain's CDR3 is CATRGGAYEQYF. CDR3 DNA: TGTGCCACCAGAGGGGGGGCCTACGAGCAGTACTTC.

The J gene is TRBJ2-2, the V gene TRBV2, with 8 positions matching TRBD1. CDR1 SNHLY and CDR2 FYNNEI come from the germline V gene. The CDR3 consists of 14 residues. The ends lost 6 bases at V and 7 bases at J; junction bases unmatched: 7. CDR3 DNA: TGTGCCAGCAGAGGGGGGACAGGTAGCGGGGAGCTGTTTTTT. Its translation is CASRGGTGSGELFF.

V is TRBV18 and J is TRBJ1-3; the D is unclear. Germline V lookup: CDR1 KGHSH, CDR2 LQKENI. This CDR3 has 16 amino acids. V was clipped by 3 bases and J by 0 bases, with 12 bases between them. The CDR3 coding sequence is TGTGCCAGCTCACCCCCCGGGCTCCTCTCTGGAAACACCATATATTTT. Residues: CASSPPGLLSGNTIYF.

V and J are TRBV2 and TRBJ2-1; the match to TRBD2 covers 13 bases. Germline trimming cut 7 bases from V and 8 bases from J; bases unmatched to any gene: 8. Germline V gives CDR1 SNHLY, CDR2 FYNNEI. The CDR3 contains 15 residues. CDR3 DNA sequence: TGTGCCAGCACTAGCACTAGCGGGAGGGCACATGAGCAGTTCTTC. Encoded protein: CASTSTSGRAHEQFF.

This clone was seen only a few times. This chain uses TRBV9 with TRBJ2-4, with 11 bases fitting TRBD2. The ends lost 3 bases at V and 5 bases at J; junction bases unmatched: 4. Per germline, CDR1 SGDLS and CDR2 YYNGEE. The CDR3 extends over 15 amino acids. This chain's CDR3 is CASSETSGNQNIQYF. For the CDR3, the DNA is TGTGCCAGCAGCGAGACTAGCGGGAATCAAAACATTCAGTACTTC.

The genes are TRBV10-1 and TRBJ1-1; possibly TRBD1 for D (6 bases). The CDR3 has 13 amino acids. Between the trimmed V and J ends, which lost 7 bases and 5 bases, there was a span of 14 bases. Germline loops: CDR1 WNHNN, CDR2 SYGVQD (reference sequence). CDR3 residues: CASTDRLGTEAFF. CDR3 nucleotide sequence: TGCGCCAGCACCGACAGGTTGGGGACTGAAGCTTTCTTT.

The V call is TRBV29-1, the J call TRBJ1-2, with D possibly matching TRBD1 (5 bases). Trimming left V 4 bases short and J 7 bases short, with 10 bases between. CDR1 is SQVTM, CDR2 ANQGSEA, per germline. The CDR3 totals 11 residues. The CDR3 DNA follows: TGCAGCGTTGTAAATGGGGCTGGCTACACCTTC. Its protein product is CSVVNGAGYTF.

The J gene is TRBJ1-6, the V gene TRBV18; D ambiguous. There are 13 residues in the CDR3. CDR1 is KGHSH and CDR2 is LQKENI in the germline V gene. V lost 0 bases and J 12 bases, leaving 9 bases between the germline ends. CDR3 DNA sequence: TGTGCCAGCTCACCACCGGAGTACGTACCCCTCCACTTT. Translated: CASSPPEYVPLHF.

The chain combines TRBV19 with TRBJ2-7; 8 nucleotides agree with TRBD2. The J segment lost 5 bases and the V segment lost 3 bases, leaving 9 bases of the junction unmatched. Germline assignment: CDR1 LNHDA and CDR2 SQIVND (reference sequence). The CDR3 is 15 residues long. CDR3 in DNA: TGTGCCAGTAGTATTGGGCAGCGGGAGTTTCACGAGCAGTACTTC. It is translated as CASSIGQREFHEQYF.

V usage is TRBV25-1 and J usage is TRBJ2-3, with D tentatively TRBD1 (6 bases). V was clipped by 2 bases and J by 0 bases, with 15 bases between them. This CDR3 is built from 17 residues. Germline CDR1 reads MGHDK; CDR2 reads SYGVNS. CDR3 coding DNA: TGTGCCAGCAGTGAAAGGGGGTCGGTTACTAGCACAGATACGCAGTATTTT. This encodes CASSERGSVTSTDTQYF.

The chain links TRBV20-1 to TRBJ2-1; D gene unclear. From germline, CDR1 is DFQATT and CDR2 SNEGSKA (reference sequence). Trimming took 7 bases from V and 9 from J, leaving 13 bases between them. There are 11 residues in the CDR3. The DNA of the CDR3 is TGCAGTGTAAGGGCGAGTGGTGAGCAGTTCTTC. Protein: CSVRASGEQFF.

The chain links TRBV2 to TRBJ1-1, with D possibly matching TRBD1 (5 bases). The V end lost 7 bases, the J end lost 7 bases, and 13 bases lay between the germline ends. The CDR3 has 12 amino acids. CDR1 and CDR2 from the germline V gene are SNHLY and FYNNEI. CDR3 amino acids: CASTLDRLEAFF. As DNA, the CDR3 is TGTGCCAGCACCCTTGACAGACTTGAAGCTTTCTTT. The full variable domain, completed using reference TRBV2 and TRBJ1-1, is EPEVTQTPSHQVTQMGQEVILRCVPISNHLYFYWYRQILGQKVEFLVSFYNNEISEKSEIFDDQFSVERPDGSNFTLKIRSTKLEDSAMYFCASTLDRLEAFFGQGTRLTVV.

The chain couples TRBV6-6 to TRBJ1-5; no firm D call. This CDR3 comprises 13 residues. The V and J ends lost 5 bases and 3 bases respectively, with 8 bases between them. Germline CDR1 is MNHNY and CDR2 is SVGAGI (reference sequence). The CDR3 region has the DNA TGTGCCAGCAGTCTCTCGGTCAATCAGCCCCAGCATTTT. Translation: CASSLSVNQPQHF.

The gene calls are TRBV11-2 and TRBJ1-6; D might be TRBD1 (5 bases). This CDR3 has 14 amino acids. V lost 2 bases and J 7 bases, leaving 9 bases between the germline ends. Germline V gene lookup returns CDR1 SGHAT and CDR2 FQNNGV. The CDR3, as DNA: TGTGCCAGCAGCTTACCCTACAGGAATTCACCCCTCCACTTT. Translated: CASSLPYRNSPLHF.

The V and J genes are TRBV18 and TRBJ2-5, with D possibly TRBD2 on 5 matching bases. CDR1 KGHSH and CDR2 LQKENI come from the germline V gene. Trimming left V 6 bases short and J 2 bases short, with 13 bases between. The CDR3 consists of 14 residues. The CDR3 region is CASSPWETQETQYF. The CDR3 DNA follows: TGTGCCAGCTCCCCCTGGGAGACTCAAGAGACCCAGTACTTC.

The V gene is TRBV29-1, the J gene TRBJ1-2; 7 nucleotides agree with TRBD1. V lost 0 bases to trimming and J lost 6 bases; unmatched junction nucleotides: 10. CDR1 and CDR2 from the germline V gene are SQVTM and ANQGSEA. The CDR3 is 15 amino acids. The CDR3 DNA reads as TGCAGCGTTGAAGATCCGGGCAGGGGGGACGATGGCTACACCTTC. This codes for CSVEDPGRGDDGYTF.

J is TRBJ2-5 and V is TRBV6-1; D gene ambiguous. Germline V CDR1 and CDR2: MNHNS, SASEGT. Trimming removed 6 bases at V and 2 bases at J, with 13 bases between. CDR3 length: 14 amino acids. The CDR3 bases are TGTGCCAGCAGCCGTCCGACCCCACAAGAGACCCAGTACTTC. As protein: CASSRPTPQETQYF.

V gene TRBV18 combines with J gene TRBJ2-7, with no clear D. The CDR3 spans 15 residues. Germline CDR1 KGHSH, CDR2 LQKENI. The V end was cut by 2 bases, the J end by 0 bases, with 11 bases between. Written as DNA, the CDR3 is TGTGCCAGCTCACCAGAGCCGGTGCCCTCCTACGAGCAGTACTTC. Translated: CASSPEPVPSYEQYF.

The chain carries TRBV7-2 and TRBJ1-3; a possible D gene is TRBD1 (6 bases). Trimming shortened V by 4 bases and J by 2 bases, and 18 bases separated the two germline ends. CDR3 length: 17 amino acids. Germline loops: CDR1 SGHTA, CDR2 FQGNSA. The CDR3 reads CASSYRAGELAGNTIYF. The CDR3 DNA is TGTGCCAGCAGCTACAGGGCAGGGGAACTGGCTGGAAACACCATATATTTT.

The chain combines TRBV19 with TRBJ2-2; 7 bases match TRBD1. The ends lost 10 bases at V and 6 bases at J; junction bases unmatched: 14. This CDR3 has 15 residues. CDR1 and CDR2 (germline): LNHDA, SQIVND (reference sequence). For the CDR3, the DNA is TGTGCCACCCAAACAGGGGCTCGGGACGCCGGGGAGCTGTTTTTT. As protein: CATQTGARDAGELFF.